The 18 T cell receptor beta chains given below trace back to one sample, sequenced in a study of shared clonotypes between healthy human individuals. The naive CD8 fraction comprised CD45RO-negative cells positively selected for CCR7 and excluded terminally differentiated effector memory CD45RA+ cells. Repertoires were generated with immunoSEQ multiplex PCR, while TCRdb's copy carries only in-frame clones and drops some. Of hundreds of thousands of clones in the sample, approximately 96% were seen once. Input material: naive CD8+ T cells sorted from blood. These receptors all come from a woman aged 30 to 39 in good health.

As DNA, the CDR3 is TGTGCCAGCAGCTTCTTTGGGGGCTCGTCGGACGAAAAACTGTTTTTT. Amino acids: CASSFFGGSSDEKLFF. V and J are TRBV7-9 and TRBJ1-4, with D tentatively TRBD1 (6 bases). V shed 3 bases and J shed 8 bases, with 19 bases lying between them. Germline CDR1 and CDR2: SEHNR and FQNEAQ (reference sequence). This CDR3 comprises 16 residues. Using reference TRBV7-9 and TRBJ1-4 for the parts outside the CDR3, the full variable domain is DTGVSQNPRHKITKRGQNVTFRCDPISEHNRLYWYRQTLGQGPEFLTYFQNEAQLEKSRLLSDRFSAERPKGSFSTLEIQRTEQGDSAMYLCASSFFGGSSDEKLFFGSGTQLSVL.

The V and J genes are TRBV5-6 and TRBJ2-7; D call uncertain. This CDR3 region has 14 residues. Germline assignment: CDR1 SGHDT and CDR2 YYEEEE. Between the trimmed V and J ends, which lost 0 bases and 1 base, there was a span of 8 bases. CDR3 nucleotides: TGTGCCAGCAGCTTGGGTTGGGCTTCCTACGAGCAGTACTTC. Translating gives CASSLGWASYEQYF.

J is TRBJ2-1 and V is TRBV9; D call uncertain. Trimming took 4 bases from V and 1 from J, leaving 6 bases between them. The CDR3 consists of 13 residues. Germline V gives CDR1 SGDLS, CDR2 YYNGEE. As DNA, the CDR3 is TGTGCCAGCAGCAGTAGTTCCTACAATGAGCAGTTCTTC. It encodes CASSSSSYNEQFF.

The genes are TRBV2 and TRBJ2-3; 9 bases are a match to TRBD1. J was trimmed by 4 bases and V by 9 bases; bases with no gene match: 5. In germline, CDR1 is SNHLY, CDR2 FYNNEI. The CDR3 contains 13 residues. CDR3 sequence (DNA): TGTGCCAGTACCGGGACAGGGCCAGATACGCAGTATTTT. Protein product: CASTGTGPDTQYF.

The chain uses TRBV28 and TRBJ2-5, with a possible D match to TRBD2 (6 bases). The length of the CDR3 is 12 residues. Germline CDR1 is MDHEN and CDR2 is SYDVKM. V lost 10 bases, J lost 5 bases, and 14 bases lay in between. The DNA of the CDR3 is TGTGCCACCTCACCTGGGGGGGAGACCCAGTACTTC. It yields the protein CATSPGGETQYF. The full variable domain, completed using reference TRBV28 and TRBJ2-5, is DVKVTQSSRYLVKRTGEKVFLECVQDMDHENMFWYRQDPGLGLRLIYFSYDVKMKEKGDIPEGYSVSREKKERFSLILESASTNQTSMYLCATSPGGETQYFGPGTRLLVL.

The chain recombines TRBV13 with TRBJ2-1, with 8 bases fitting TRBD2. The J segment lost 8 bases and the V segment lost 4 bases, leaving 10 bases of the junction unmatched. From germline, CDR1 is PRHDT and CDR2 FYEKMQ (reference sequence). The length of the CDR3 is 15 residues. The CDR3 region is CASSSTSAKGYEQFF. In DNA form, the CDR3 reads TGTGCCAGCAGCTCGACTAGCGCAAAAGGGTATGAGCAGTTCTTC.

As DNA, the CDR3 is TGTGCCAGCAGTTTCCAAACAGGGGATGGCTCCTACAATGAGCAGTTCTTC. Protein sequence: CASSFQTGDGSYNEQFF. This chain uses TRBV27 with TRBJ2-1, with 7 nucleotides matching TRBD1. The V segment lost 3 bases and the J segment 0 bases; nucleotides outside the gene matches: 8. Germline V CDR1 and CDR2: MNHEY, SMNVEV (reference sequence). This CDR3 comprises 17 residues.

The rearrangement joins TRBV7-9 to TRBJ2-3, with D perhaps TRBD2 (6 bases). This CDR3 contains 18 residues. Per germline, CDR1 SEHNR and CDR2 FQNEAQ (reference sequence). V dropped 5 bases and J dropped 2 bases, with 23 bases sitting between them. CDR3 bases: TGTGCCAGCAGCGGGATCCCGGGTAAGGCGGGGTCCACAGATACGCAGTATTTT. Residues: CASSGIPGKAGSTDTQYF.

V is TRBV29-1 and J is TRBJ1-2; D is perhaps TRBD1 (5 bases). This CDR3 comprises 13 residues. Trimming stripped 1 base from V and 8 bases from J, with 14 bases between. Per the germline V gene, CDR1 is SQVTM and CDR2 is ANQGSEA. The CDR3 DNA follows: TGCAGCGTTGAAGTCCCCAGGGATGTAGGCTACACCTTC. Its translation: CSVEVPRDVGYTF. The whole variable domain, remainder taken from reference TRBV29-1 and TRBJ1-2, is SAVISQKPSRDICQRGTSLTIQCQVDSQVTMMFWYRQQPGQSLTLIATANQGSEATYESGFVIDKFPISRPNLTFSTLTVSNMSPEDSSIYLCSVEVPRDVGYTFGSGTRLTVV.

This chain connects TRBV4-1 to TRBJ2-7; the D gene is possibly TRBD1 (5 bases). V was pared by 0 bases and J by 4 bases, with 16 bases between. The germline CDR1 and CDR2 sequences are MGHRA and YSYEKL. The CDR3 spans 16 residues. The CDR3 DNA sequence: TGCGCCAGCAGCCAAGATAGATTTGGACAAACTTACGAGCAGTACTTC. Translating it yields CASSQDRFGQTYEQYF.

Worth noting for this clone: Other nucleotide sequences in the sample specify the same CDR3. The chain combines TRBV28 with TRBJ1-1, with D tentatively TRBD1 (5 bases). Trimming removed 3 bases from V and 1 base from J, with 9 bases in between. Germline V gene sequence: CDR1 MDHEN, CDR2 SYDVKM. The CDR3 has 14 residues. The CDR3 DNA reads as TGTGCCAGCAGTTTGGTCACAGGGAACACTGAAGCTTTCTTT. It is translated as CASSLVTGNTEAFF.

The V and J genes are TRBV5-1 and TRBJ2-1, with unresolved D. The CDR3 has 11 amino acids. V was clipped by 0 bases and J by 10 bases, with 5 bases between them. Germline CDR1 and CDR2: SGHRS and YFSETQ. CDR3 sequence: CASSLVREQFF. The CDR3 DNA follows: TGCGCCAGCAGCTTGGTCCGCGAGCAGTTCTTC.

The chain carries TRBV5-1 and TRBJ2-7, with a possible D match to TRBD2 (5 bases). The germline V gene encodes CDR1 SGHRS and CDR2 YFSETQ. Trimming shortened V by 1 base and J by 2 bases, and 7 bases separated the two germline ends. The CDR3 extends over 13 amino acids. The CDR3 here is CASSLTGTYEQYF. Written as DNA, the CDR3 is TGCGCCAGCAGCTTGACCGGGACCTACGAGCAGTACTTC.

The V call is TRBV6-1, the J call TRBJ1-4; weak D call: TRBD1 (5 bases). This CDR3 comprises 13 residues. V gave up 8 bases and J gave up 6 bases, with 13 bases separating them. CDR1 is MNHNS, CDR2 SASEGT, per germline. Here the CDR3 DNA reads TGTGCCAGCGATGGAGGGGAGGATGAAAAACTGTTTTTT. Translated: CASDGGEDEKLFF.

The V and J genes are TRBV19 and TRBJ2-1; 9 nucleotides agree with TRBD1. Germline assignment: CDR1 LNHDA and CDR2 SQIVND (reference sequence). V was clipped by 4 bases and J by 5 bases; unmatched bases: 6. This CDR3 is built from 15 residues. The CDR3 loop is CASSKDRGDHNEQFF. The DNA of the CDR3 is TGTGCCAGTAGTAAGGACAGGGGCGATCACAATGAGCAGTTCTTC.

In regard to this clone: Additional DNA sequences in this sample encode the identical CDR3. The V gene is TRBV19, the J gene TRBJ1-5; no clear D. CDR1 and CDR2 (germline): LNHDA, SQIVND (reference sequence). CDR3 length: 15 residues. V lost 3 bases and J lost 0, with 9 bases in between. Here the CDR3 reads CASSMAPYSNQPQHF. In nucleotides, the CDR3 is TGTGCCAGTAGTATGGCACCTTATAGCAATCAGCCCCAGCATTTT.

This clone showed up just once. This chain connects TRBV6-5 to TRBJ1-6; D gene uncertain. The germline V gene encodes CDR1 MNHEY and CDR2 SVGAGI. CDR3 length equals 15 residues. Between the trimmed V and J ends, which lost 2 bases and 7 bases, there was a span of 12 bases. CDR3 residues: CASSYTETGNSPLHF. The DNA for the CDR3 is TGTGCCAGCAGTTACACCGAAACGGGAAATTCACCCCTCCACTTT.

The chain has TRBV2 and TRBJ1-4; D is unclear. The CDR3 runs 13 residues. Germline V lookup: CDR1 SNHLY, CDR2 FYNNEI. The V gene lost 7 bases and the J gene lost 7 bases, with 13 bases spanning the gap. The CDR3 reads CASIPLSAEKLFF. CDR3 coding DNA: TGTGCCAGCATCCCACTTTCGGCTGAAAAACTGTTTTTT.